This TCR beta chain was sequenced during a study of OX40 agonist ivuxolimab in advanced cancers. In terms of the full investigation: The costimulatory receptor OX40 (CD134) was targeted by ivuxolimab, a fully human IgG2 agonistic monoclonal antibody. Intravenous ivuxolimab was administered to patients every 2 weeks at six dose levels: 0.01, 0.1, 0.3, 1.5, 3 and 10 mg/kg. Of the approximately 54 patients in dose escalation, around 20 had hepatocellular carcinoma, some 15 had melanoma, 9 had renal cell carcinoma and 9 had head and neck cancer. In the dose-escalation cohort, about four fifths of patients were male, and the mean age was approximately 60 years with a range of roughly 20 to 79. Prior anti-PD-1, anti-PD-L1 or anti-CTLA-4 therapy was permitted, and checkpoint inhibitors had been received by less than 45% of dose-escalation patients. Partial responses occurred in three dose-escalation patients, of whom one had hepatocellular carcinoma and two had cutaneous melanoma. Peripheral TCRbeta sequencing was intended to test whether TCR sequence diversity was altered and clonal T-cell expansion was caused by ivuxolimab. The paper reports the monotherapy dose-escalation portion (N ≈ 50 patients) of the phase I ivuxolimab trial. Findings and caveats that apply to the study as a whole: The antigen specificity of the peripheral T cells that underwent clonal expansion was not determined. After ivuxolimab, more expanded clones were found on average in CD8+ T cells than in CD4+ T cells. Low levels of normalized T-cell clonal expansion were also seen in some patients who did not respond. In partial responders in the 0.1-3.0 mg/kg groups, normalized peripheral clonal expansion was found to be among the lowest, especially among CD8+ T cells. Clonal expansion of both CD4+ and CD8+ blood T cells was observed from baseline to week 6 at doses 0.1 to 3.0 mg/kg.

Genomic DNA was isolated from the sorted cells so that the TCRbeta CDR3 region could be sequenced. The immunoSEQ Assay was used to sequence the TCRbeta CDR3 regions. TCRdb took this table from immuneACCESS and kept in-frame rearrangements with V and J called. Such tables lack part of the clones; where checked against another copy, unresolved V genes explain under half of the gap, and the rest is unexplained. In all, the sample holds some 63,000 clones, and approximately 87% of those were seen once. The ten largest clonotypes hold over 5% of the sample. The trial excluded patients who had a history of autoimmune disease or were on systemic immunosuppression. Peripheral blood for TCR sequencing was collected from all dose cohorts at baseline, on cycle 4 day 1, and on cycle 7 day 1. The samples were taken from a phase I, first-in-human, multicenter, open-label dose-escalation trial of ivuxolimab. Adults with locally advanced or metastatic head and neck squamous cell, hepatocellular, melanoma or renal cell carcinoma were enrolled in the trial. CD4+ and CD8+ T cells were sorted separately from peripheral blood before TCR sequencing.

With regard to this clone: Its target antigen remains unknown. Base qualities are not provided; no much larger clone lies one nucleotide away.

The sequence was obtained from an adult with an advanced solid tumor such as melanoma, head and neck, liver or kidney cancer. Sample: CD4+ or CD8+ T cells sorted from blood, taken in a trial of the OX40 agonist ivuxolimab.

DNA sequence: TGCGCCAGCAGCATTTCCGGGACTAGCGGGAGAAAGGACGGGGAGCTGTTTTTT. Translated, this is CASSISGTSGRKDGELFF. The rearrangement joined TRBV5-1 to TRBJ2-2; a stretch of 14 junction bases matches TRBD2. CDR1 and CDR2 were assigned from the germline V gene as SGHRS and YFSETQ. The CDR3 spans 18 residues, from the cysteine through the phenylalanine. The CDR3 DNA has 54 bases and is translated from base 1. V ends up 4 bases short and J 7 bases short, with an unmatched junction base count of 12.